Listed below are T cell receptor beta chains from one sample, sequenced in a study of blood T cell repertoires in COVID-19. Generated by immunoSEQ multiplex PCR, the TCRdb table keeps only in-frame clones and is missing some. Here the sample spans some 99,000 clones, roughly 90% being singletons. The sample was peripheral blood. These receptor sequences come from a human donor with COVID-19, enrolled during active disease. The donor label of this sample is uncertain. CDR3s include the opening cysteine and the closing phenylalanine or tryptophan. A D gene is named only where the DNA matches it firmly. The size of a clone is reported for some rows only, either as once, few or many, or as a class for expanded clones.

TRBJ2-7,TRBV10-2,NA,NA,TGCGCCAGCAGTGAGGTTCAGAGGTACGAGCAGTACTTC,CASSEVQRYEQYF
TRBJ2-7,TRBV7-9,few,TRBD2,TGTGCCAGCAGCCGAGGGGAGGGGAAAGAGCAGTACTTC,CASSRGEGKEQYF
TRBJ1-4,TRBV27,NA,TRBD1,TGTGCCAGCAGGCCCCAAGGGGGCTTAAATGAAAAACTGTTTTTT,CASRPQGGLNEKLFF
TRBJ2-3,TRBV7-7,NA,TRBD1,TGTGCCAGCAGCCCTACCGGGACAGGGGGAATTGGAGATACGCAGTATTTT,CASSPTGTGGIGDTQYF
TRBJ1-1,TRBV5-6,NA,NA,TGTGCCAGCAGCCAACTTCTCAACACTGAAGCTTTCTTT,CASSQLLNTEAFF
TRBJ2-7,TRBV25-1,NA,NA,TGTGCCAGCAGCTTTGAGGACACCTACGAGCAGTACTTC,CASSFEDTYEQYF
TRBJ1-1,TRBV11-3,NA,TRBD1,TGTGCCAGCAGCCCAGGGGGGCAGGGGAACACTGAAGCTTTCTTT,CASSPGGQGNTEAFF
TRBJ2-6,TRBV28,NA,NA,TGTGCCAGCAGCGCCGGCGGGACTTACCGCTCTGGGGCCAACGTCCTGACTTTC,CASSAGGTYRSGANVLTF
TRBJ1-1,TRBV18,NA,NA,TGTGCCAGCTCACCACCGGGACAAGGGAACACTGAAGCTTTCTTT,CASSPPGQGNTEAFF
TRBJ2-7,TRBV30,NA,NA,TGTGCCTGGAGTGTGGAGTCTGAGCAGTACTTC,CAWSVESEQYF
TRBJ1-2,TRBV28,NA,TRBD1,TGTGCCACCAGGGACAGGGATGGCTTGGGCTACACCTTC,CATRDRDGLGYTF
TRBJ2-3,TRBV19,NA,NA,TGTGCCAGTAGACTCTCGGGAGATACGCAGTATTTT,CASRLSGDTQYF
TRBJ1-6,TRBV7-9,once,TRBD1,TGTGCCACTAGACAGGGAGATTCACCCCTCCACTTT,CATRQGDSPLHF
TRBJ2-3,TRBV5-1,NA,TRBD2,TGCGCCAGCAGCTTTCGTCAGCGGGGAGGGATTCTAAGGGGCACAGATACGCAGTATTTT,CASSFRQRGGILRGTDTQYF
TRBJ1-1,TRBV7-9,NA,TRBD1,TGTGCCAGCAGCTTATTTCCCCGGGGGACAGACCCTGAAGCTTTCTTT,CASSLFPRGTDPEAFF
TRBJ1-2,TRBV2,once,NA,TGTGCCAGCAGTGTTCAAGGGGTTGAGTATGGCTACACCTTC,CASSVQGVEYGYTF
TRBJ2-2,TRBV28,NA,NA,TGTGCCAGCAGGGGACTTATGGCTTTCCCCGGGGAGCTGTTTTTT,CASRGLMAFPGELFF
TRBJ2-1,TRBV19,NA,NA,TGTGCCAGTAGCGGGAGAGGCAATGAGCAGTTCTTC,CASSGRGNEQFF
TRBJ2-1,TRBV9,NA,TRBD2,TGTGCCAGCAGCGTAGGCGGGAGAGGCTCCTACAATGAGCAGTTCTTC,CASSVGGRGSYNEQFF
TRBJ2-3,TRBV19,once,TRBD2,TGTGCCACCACGTGGGGGGGGGCAGATACGCAGTATTTT,CATTWGGADTQYF
TRBJ2-1,TRBV9,NA,TRBD2,TGTGCCAGCAGCGTAGCAGTGCAACTCCCCGGGGCGGGGGATTACAATGGTGAGCAGTTCTTC,CASSVAVQLPGAGDYNGEQFF
TRBJ1-3,TRBV11-2,NA,NA,TGTGCCAGCAGCTTAGCCAGGGACACCATATATTTT,CASSLARDTIYF
TRBJ1-1,TRBV28,NA,NA,TGTGCCAGCAGTAGGCAGGGATCGTTTAGGACTGAAGCTTTCTTT,CASSRQGSFRTEAFF
TRBJ2-1,TRBV29-1,NA,TRBD2,TGCAGCGTTGCTCCTCTAGCGGGAGGGTACAATGAGCAGTTCTTC,CSVAPLAGGYNEQFF